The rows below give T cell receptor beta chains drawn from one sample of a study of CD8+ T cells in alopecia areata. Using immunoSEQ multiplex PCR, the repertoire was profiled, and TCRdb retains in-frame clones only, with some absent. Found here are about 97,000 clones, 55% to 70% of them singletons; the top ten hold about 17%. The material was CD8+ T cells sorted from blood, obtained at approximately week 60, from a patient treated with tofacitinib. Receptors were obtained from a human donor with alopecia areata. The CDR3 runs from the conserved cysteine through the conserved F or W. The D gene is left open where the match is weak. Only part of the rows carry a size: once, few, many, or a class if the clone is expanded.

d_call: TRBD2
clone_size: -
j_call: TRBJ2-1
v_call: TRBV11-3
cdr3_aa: CASSAKSGGLYNEQFF
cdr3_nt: TGTGCCAGCAGCGCGAAGAGCGGGGGGCTTTACAATGAGCAGTTCTTC

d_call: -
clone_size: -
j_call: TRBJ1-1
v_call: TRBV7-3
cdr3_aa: CASSLSGSGTEAFF
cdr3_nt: TGTGCCAGCAGCTTAAGCGGAAGTGGAACTGAAGCTTTCTTT

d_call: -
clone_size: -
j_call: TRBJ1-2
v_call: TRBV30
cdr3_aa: CAWSRGELNYGYTF
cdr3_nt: TGTGCCTGGAGTAGGGGGGAGCTAAACTATGGCTACACCTTC

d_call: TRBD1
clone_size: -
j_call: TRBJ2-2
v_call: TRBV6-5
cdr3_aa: CASSYWQGAGGELFF
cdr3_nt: TGTGCCAGCAGTTACTGGCAGGGGGCCGGCGGGGAGCTGTTTTTT

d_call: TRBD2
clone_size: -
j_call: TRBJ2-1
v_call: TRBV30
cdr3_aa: CAWTSSGGLQSEQFF
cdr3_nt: TGTGCCTGGACATCTAGCGGGGGACTACAGAGTGAGCAGTTCTTC

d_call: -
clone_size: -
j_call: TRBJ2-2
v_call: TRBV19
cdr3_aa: CASSIGGDTGELFF
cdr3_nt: TGTGCCAGTAGTATAGGTGGGGACACCGGGGAGCTGTTTTTT

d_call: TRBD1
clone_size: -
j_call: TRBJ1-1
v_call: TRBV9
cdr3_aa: CASSVGQGGTEAFF
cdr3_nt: TGTGCCAGCAGCGTGGGACAGGGGGGCACTGAAGCTTTCTTT

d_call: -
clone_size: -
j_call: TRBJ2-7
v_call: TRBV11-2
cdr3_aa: CASSLRDEQYF
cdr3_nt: TGTGCCAGCAGCTTAAGGGACGAGCAGTACTTC

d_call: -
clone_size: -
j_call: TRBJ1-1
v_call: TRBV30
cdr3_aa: CAWIGTRTEAFF
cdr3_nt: TGTGCCTGGATCGGGACGAGGACTGAAGCTTTCTTT

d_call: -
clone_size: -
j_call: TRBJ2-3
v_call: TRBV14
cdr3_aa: CASRLGTTDTQYF
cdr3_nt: TGTGCCAGCAGACTCGGGACGACAGATACGCAGTATTTT

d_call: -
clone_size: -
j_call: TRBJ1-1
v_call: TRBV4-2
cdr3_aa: CASKVGGTEAFF
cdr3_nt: TGTGCCAGCAAAGTAGGCGGGACTGAAGCTTTCTTT

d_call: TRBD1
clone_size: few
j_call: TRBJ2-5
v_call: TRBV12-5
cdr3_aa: CASGPTGGETQYF
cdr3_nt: TGTGCTAGTGGACCGACAGGGGGGGAGACCCAGTACTTC

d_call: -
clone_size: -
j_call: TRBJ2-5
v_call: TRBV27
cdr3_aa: CASSPTGPWSSETQYF
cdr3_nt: TGTGCCAGCAGTCCCACCGGACCTTGGAGCAGCGAGACCCAGTACTTC

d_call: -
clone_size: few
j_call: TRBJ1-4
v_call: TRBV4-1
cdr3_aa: CASSQKENEKLFF
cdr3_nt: TGCGCCAGCAGCCAAAAAGAGAATGAAAAACTGTTTTTT

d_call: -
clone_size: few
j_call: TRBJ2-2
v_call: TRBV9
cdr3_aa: CASTANTGELFF
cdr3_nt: TGTGCCAGCACCGCGAACACCGGGGAGCTGTTTTTT

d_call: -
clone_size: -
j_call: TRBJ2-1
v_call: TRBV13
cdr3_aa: CASSLGLQYNEQFF
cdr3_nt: TGTGCCAGCAGCTTAGGCCTGCAGTACAATGAGCAGTTCTTC